This record covers a single T cell receptor beta chain. The sample comes from a study of blood T cell repertoires in COVID-19. Study-level information: Nucleic acid was either cDNA or gDNA, and it came from T cells, B-cell-depleted T cells, or PBMCs.

Here immunoSEQ multiplex PCR was the method, and the copy in TCRdb shows in-frame clones only, minus some. The table shows about 380,000 clones, with approximately 90% occurring only once. With 7 bases removed from V and 0 bases from J, the gap between germline ends came to 14 bases. The CDR3 loop spans 15 amino acids. Germline loops: CDR1 MNHEY, CDR2 SVGAGI. The sequence derives from a woman under 30 who had recovered from COVID-19. Sequenced sample: PBMCs or T cells enriched from blood (not recorded which). The chain uses TRBV6-5 and TRBJ2-3; a weak D match, TRBD1 (6 bases). The CDR3 sequence: CASILGGKSTDTQYF. The CDR3 nucleotides read TGTGCCAGCATATTAGGGGGTAAGAGCACAGATACGCAGTATTTT.